A single sample is the source of the 12 T cell receptor beta chains below, sequenced in a study of blood T cell repertoires in COVID-19. Repertoires were generated with immunoSEQ multiplex PCR, while TCRdb's copy carries only in-frame clones and drops some. The sample has 200,000 to 300,000 clones; around 86% are singletons. The sequenced material came from peripheral blood. The source is a woman in her fifties or sixties with COVID-19, enrolled during active disease.

V usage is TRBV13 and J usage is TRBJ2-7, with TRBD1 identical over 8 bases. V was pared by 5 bases and J by 2 bases, with 5 bases of the junction left unmatched. The CDR3 sequence is 14 residues long. Per the germline V gene, CDR1 is PRHDT and CDR2 is FYEKMQ (reference sequence). CDR3: CASSTRQGTYEQYF. In nucleotides, the CDR3 is TGTGCCAGCAGCACCCGACAGGGGACCTACGAGCAGTACTTC. Combining the CDR3 with reference TRBV13 and TRBJ2-7 gives the whole variable domain AAGVIQSPRHLIKEKRETATLKCYPIPRHDTVYWYQQGPGQDPQFLISFYEKMQSDKGSIPDRFSAQQFSDYHSELNMSSLELGDSALYFCASSTRQGTYEQYFGPGTRLTVT.

The J gene is TRBJ1-1, the V gene TRBV12-3 or TRBV12-4, with D unresolved. V was pared by 10 bases and J by 9 bases, with 15 bases between. The CDR3 extends over 11 amino acids. Here the CDR3 DNA reads TGTGCCACCAGATTGAGGGTTCAAGCTTTCTTT. Translation gives CATRLRVQAFF.

V and J are TRBV4-1 and TRBJ1-2, with 12 bases that match TRBD1. Germline-derived CDR1 and CDR2 are MGHRA and YSYEKL. Germline trimming cut 2 bases from V and 8 bases from J; bases unmatched to any gene: 6. The CDR3 contains 15 residues. The CDR3 reads CASSQPGQGALGYTF. The CDR3 DNA reads TGCGCCAGCAGCCAACCGGGACAGGGGGCGCTGGGCTACACCTTC.

The rearrangement links TRBV10-3 to TRBJ2-1; 14 bases are shared with TRBD2. The CDR3 spans 14 residues. CDR1 and CDR2 from the germline V gene are ENHRY and SYGVKD. The trim removed 7 bases at V and 12 bases at J, leaving 8 bases unmatched. CDR3 nucleotides: TGTGCCATCACCGATGGGACTAGCGGGAGCGGGCAGTTCTTC. It is translated as CAITDGTSGSGQFF.

V and J are TRBV28 and TRBJ2-7, with a tentative D call TRBD2 (7 bases). The CDR3 runs 15 residues. V lost 6 bases, J lost 6 bases, and 21 bases lay in between. The V gene's germline CDR1 is MDHEN and CDR2 SYDVKM. The CDR3 DNA reads TGTGCCAGCAGCCGGCGGACAGCGGGAAAGAGCGAGCAGTACTTC. Its protein is CASSRRTAGKSEQYF.

V is TRBV29-1 and J is TRBJ2-5; weak D call: TRBD2 (5 bases). V lost 4 bases and J lost 2, with 8 bases in between. This CDR3 region has 12 residues. Germline V gene data show CDR1 as SQVTM and CDR2 as ANQGSEA. The DNA for the CDR3 is TGCAGCGTTGTTCCGGGGCAAGAGACCCAGTACTTC. Its translation: CSVVPGQETQYF.

This clone was seen only once. The chain combines TRBV6-6 with TRBJ2-2; 8 bases match TRBD1. This CDR3 contains 15 residues. Germline CDR1 and CDR2: MNHNY and SVGAGI (reference sequence). V shed 10 bases and J 1 base; nucleotides not matched to a gene: 8. The CDR3 spells CATPRGTGNTGELFF. The DNA for the CDR3 is TGTGCCACCCCCCGGGGGACAGGGAACACCGGGGAGCTGTTTTTT.

The genes are TRBV28 and TRBJ2-7; 7 bases align to TRBD1. CDR3 length equals 15 residues. V lost 6 bases and J lost 8; bases outside the gene matches: 16. Germline V CDR1 and CDR2: MDHEN, SYDVKM. CDR3 in amino acids: CASRQDRRGPTKQYF. The CDR3 DNA sequence: TGTGCCAGCAGACAGGACAGGAGAGGCCCCACCAAGCAGTACTTC.

The rearrangement links TRBV10-1 to TRBJ2-5; the match to TRBD2 covers 9 bases. V gave up 6 bases and J gave up 4 bases; unmatched junction bases: 9. Germline assignment: CDR1 WNHNN and CDR2 SYGVQD (reference sequence). The CDR3 covers 15 residues. The CDR3 region is CASSSGLRGGETQYF. CDR3 nucleotides: TGCGCCAGCAGCTCGGGATTGCGGGGGGGAGAGACCCAGTACTTC.

The chain recombines TRBV5-1 with TRBJ2-7; TRBD2 might be the D (6 bases). The CDR3 covers 15 residues. The germline V gene encodes CDR1 SGHRS and CDR2 YFSETQ. V dropped 6 bases and J dropped 7 bases, with 23 bases sitting between them. CDR3 loop: CASKIKGGGPGEQYF. For the CDR3, the DNA is TGCGCCAGCAAAATCAAGGGCGGAGGGCCGGGGGAGCAGTACTTC.

The chain links TRBV16 to TRBJ2-7, with D possibly matching TRBD2 (5 bases). Trimming removed 0 bases at V and 5 bases at J, with 20 bases between. The CDR3 contains 17 residues. Germline V gives CDR1 KGHSY, CDR2 FQNENV. In nucleotides, the CDR3 is TGTGCCAGCAGCCAATCGGGGTGGGGTCGGGGTCTCCACGAGCAGTACTTC. Translation: CASSQSGWGRGLHEQYF. The full variable domain, with the rest looked up from reference TRBV16 and TRBJ2-7, is GEEVAQTPKHLVRGEGQKAKLYCAPIKGHSYVFWYQQVLKNEFKFLISFQNENVFDETGMPKERFSAKCLPNSPCSLEIQATKLEDSAVYFCASSQSGWGRGLHEQYFGPGTRLTVT.

This clone was observed a single time. The chain recombines TRBV7-2 with TRBJ2-3; a possible D gene is TRBD2 (6 bases). The CDR3 consists of 15 residues. V was trimmed by 5 bases and J by 2 bases, leaving 14 bases between them. Per the germline V gene, CDR1 is SGHTA and CDR2 is FQGNSA. CDR3 bases: TGTGCCAGCAGCCCCGACGGGAGAGACACAGATACGCAGTATTTT. Translating it yields CASSPDGRDTDTQYF. The complete variable domain, with remaining parts taken from reference TRBV7-2 and TRBJ2-3, reads GAGVSQSPSNKVTEKGKDVELRCDPISGHTALYWYRQSLGQGLEFLIYFQGNSAPDKSGLPSDRFSAERTGGSVSTLTIQRTQQEDSAVYLCASSPDGRDTDTQYFGPGTRLTVL.